These T cell receptor beta chains were read from a single sample in a study of cytomegalovirus exposure and HLA in healthy donors. The method was immunoSEQ multiplex PCR; TCRdb's version includes in-frame clones alone and lacks a portion of them. The top ten clones hold 5% to 6.5% of a sample with roughly 100,000 clones, about 80% of them seen once. The sequenced sample was PBMCs. The receptors come from a woman aged 18-29 years in good health and CMV-seropositive. CDR3s include the opening cysteine and the closing phenylalanine or tryptophan. Fields, in order: J gene, V gene, CDR3 protein.

J: TRBJ2-1; V: TRBV7-3; CDR3: CASSAAGPYNEQFF
J: TRBJ2-5; V: TRBV7-3; CDR3: CASSLGLAEIQETQYF
J: TRBJ2-2; V: TRBV11-2; CDR3: CASSTTGGQNTGELFF
J: TRBJ2-1; V: TRBV19; CDR3: CASSIDRTSGIDEQFF
J: TRBJ2-3; V: TRBV19; CDR3: CASSMGRGSADTQYF
J: TRBJ1-1; V: TRBV7-2; CDR3: CASSFGENTEAFF
J: TRBJ1-1; V: TRBV7-6; CDR3: CASSPWETNTEAFF
J: TRBJ2-1; V: TRBV9; CDR3: CASSGPRSYNEQFF
J: TRBJ2-5; V: TRBV27; CDR3: CASSPTSGMTQYF
J: TRBJ2-2; V: TRBV28; CDR3: CASSRGQGLRTGELFF
J: TRBJ2-5; V: TRBV27; CDR3: CATSLAGRRETQYF
J: TRBJ1-4; V: TRBV18; CDR3: CASSPPMGRIEKLFF
J: TRBJ1-1; V: TRBV7-8; CDR3: CASRLWNTEAFF
J: TRBJ1-4; V: TRBV30; CDR3: CAWRGQGYEKLFF
J: TRBJ2-3; V: TRBV19; CDR3: CASSLGSTDTQYF
J: TRBJ2-4; V: TRBV4-2; CDR3: CASSIPGVGKNIQYF
J: TRBJ1-1; V: TRBV11-3; CDR3: CASSWTPVNQAFF
J: TRBJ1-1; V: TRBV6-5; CDR3: CASSSGRNTEAFF
J: TRBJ2-1; V: TRBV5-4; CDR3: CASSLGGTSANNEQFF
J: TRBJ2-7; V: TRBV5-6; CDR3: CASSLGVADEQYF
J: TRBJ2-3; V: TRBV28; CDR3: CASSFRREGGTQYF